This entry concerns a single TCR beta chain. Its antigen has not been determined. No much larger clone exists at a distance of one base, and base qualities are not known. Library prep was done by the immunoSEQ multiplex PCR assay. For the multiplex PCR, a mixture combining 60 forward primers for TCR Vbeta segments and 13 reverse primers for TCR Jbeta segments was used. The CDR3 region of rearranged TCR beta genes was amplified from genomic DNA with a multiplex PCR assay. Amplified TCR beta libraries were sequenced as 87-base-pair reads on the Illumina HiSeq System. Turning to the authors' computational methods: A later analysis tallied 70 million to 100 million unique TCR beta chains across the 666 repertoires, and approximately 12 million of those chains were shared by two or more donors. Raw reads were error-corrected and collapsed into unique sequences by a nearest-neighbor algorithm in which closely related sequences were merged to remove PCR and sequencing errors. V, D and J gene segments were assigned by aligning CDR3 sequences to IMGT reference sequences. For a sequence to be retained, a match of at least six nucleotides was required to both a V gene segment and a J gene segment. Rearrangements were classified as productive when the CDR3 lacked stop codons and remained in frame with V and J, and all other rearrangements were classified as non-productive. CDR3 was defined by IMGT convention, running from the second conserved V-encoded cysteine to the conserved J-encoded phenylalanine. The earlier analysis of some 550 of the donors excluded any sequence lacking an unambiguous match to a single V gene segment. An earlier analysis of a few hundred of the donors classified V segments as functional when productive rearrangements were above 56.7% and as segregating when the standard deviation between donors was above 5%. A statistical classification framework was built to diagnose cytomegalovirus status from the catalog of TCR beta chain sequences. In a later analysis, TCR nucleotide sequences were compared against IMGT/GENE-DB human TR gene sequences so that V and J genes could be assigned. Using the TCRdist pipeline, a later analysis assigned CDR3 sequences along with most-parsimonious VDJ recombination scenarios. In a later analysis, every TCR beta chain was defined by the combination of its CDR3 amino acid sequence and its V-gene family, and reads without a unique V-gene family were dropped. As a way to deal with suspected cross-contamination and a sequencing artifact, a later analysis dropped approximately 590 nucleotide sequences that were highly shared and had low generation probability. For each public chain, a later analysis derived a clonal expansion index from normalized ranks of inferred template counts within each repertoire. In a later analysis, generation probabilities were computed with a VDJ recombination model fitted to out-of-frame rearrangements, and the resulting probabilities were checked against IGoR. In a later analysis, hypergeometric tests were used to score TCR-TCR, TCR-HLA and TCR-CMV co-occurrence, with a repertoire-size bias correction applied to TCR pairs. A later analysis estimated false discovery rates by permuting HLA or CMV assignments 20 times. In a later analysis, co-occurring TCRs were grouped using DBSCAN, and TCRdist sequence similarity was added for clustering within HLA-allele-positive subsets. Repertoires with fewer than 30,000 or more than 120,000 public chains were left out of co-occurrence clustering, as were about 5 repertoires with anomalous nucleotide sharing. In TCRdb, the immuneACCESS table is reduced to in-frame sequences with V and J assigned. These tables do not hold every clone; where another copy was compared, an unresolved V gene accounts for under half, and the others remain unexplained. The DNA was the basis for D and trimming; V, J and clone size are from that table. Across this sample there are roughly 300,000 clones, with about nine tenths seen only once. The ten largest make up 3.5% to 4.5% of the sample.

These data originate in a study of cytomegalovirus exposure and HLA in healthy donors (dated by TCRdb to the late 2010s). With respect to the entire study: An earlier analysis of about 530 of the donors reported about 300 Gb of sequence data and 95 million to 140 million unique TCR beta sequences obtained from some 200 million T cells. Roughly 310 gigabases of sequencing data and tens of millions of unique TCR sequences were included in an early release covering several hundred HLA-typed donors. The genetic ancestry cluster associated with self-reported Caucasian donors included approximately 85% of the 350 to 500 genotyped donors. The study aimed to test whether cataloging public T cell receptors could reveal signatures of past pathogen exposure. Using immunosequencing, the study profiled T cell repertoires from 500 to 800 subjects and related those repertoires to cytomegalovirus serostatus. Besides the first cohort of roughly 660 subjects, a separate validation cohort made up of 120 or so different subjects was used. The study combined high-throughput TCR immunosequencing, statistical association of individual TCRs with disease status, and machine learning to predict cytomegalovirus infection status. In a later analysis, previously published TCR beta repertoires from about 670 donors were re-analyzed and high-resolution HLA genotyping was added so that TCR occurrence patterns could be studied. The later analysis used no new phenotypic data to find candidate immune exposures, relying instead on TCR beta sequences and their occurrence across donors. In an earlier analysis of several hundred of the donors, high-throughput TCR beta sequencing was used to judge whether each TCR beta V gene segment behaved as functional or pseudogenic. Donor age, sex, ethnicity and CMV serostatus were collected together with the repertoire data. Genome-wide SNP genotypes for about 65% of the roughly 700 donors were used in a later genetic analysis, which treated that subset as a discovery cohort. Every repertoire in the discovery cohort had been generated on one and the same sequencing platform. HLA typing covered class I and class II loci at four-digit resolution. The number of typed donors differed by locus: 629-630 for A, B, C, DRB1 and DQB1; some 540 for DQA1; some 610 for DPA1; and some 430 for DPB1. Roughly five DR-DQ haplotypes were handled as single units for association and clustering, since linkage in the cohort was strong. Among around 400 genotyped donors of the cohort, an average of around 240,000 unique TCR beta nucleotide sequences were sequenced per donor, about a sixth of them non-productive. Results and caveats for the whole study, not just this receptor: In a later analysis, TCR association rates were found to vary across HLA loci, with the most associated TCRs seen for DRB1 alleles and the fewest for HLA-C alleles. According to a later analysis, parvovirus B19, influenza, CMV and Epstein-Barr virus appeared linked to several top co-occurrence clusters. At a false discovery rate of 0.05, a later analysis linked around 15,000 TCR beta sequences to specific HLA alleles. CMV serostatus was the only immune exposure information available for the cohort. In a later genetic analysis, a missense DCLRE1C variant was associated with V-gene and J-gene trimming of TCR beta chains, and the association was replicated in an independent cohort. A total of about 180 TCR beta chains were listed by the study as associated with cytomegalovirus. Correlated functional status among segregating V segments might be attributable to linkage disequilibrium, but an unknown experimental factor could not be ruled out. Across donors, most TCR sequences were observed very rarely, whereas some public TCRs were present in many individuals. Only TCR beta chains were sequenced in this cohort, and the absence of alpha or paired-chain data limited detectable features. When HLA alleles, especially DR and DQ, strongly co-occurred, TCR associations were difficult to assign to individual alleles. Because some donors lacked HLA typing at each locus, the association tests relied only on the typed subset. Presence/absence analyses assumed roughly uniform sequencing depth across donors, an assumption that may not hold. A further reported finding was that TCR beta sequences accurately predicted the HLA-A and HLA-B alleles for most subjects in the first cohort. In an earlier analysis of around 600 of the donors, most TCR beta V segments were observed in productive rearrangements about 87% or about 30% of the time, broadly matching IMGT annotations. In a later analysis, most CMV-associated TCR beta chains were found to appear HLA-restricted, with HLA associations seemingly driven largely by CMV exposure. Some IMGT-functional V segments, including TRBV6-2 and TRBV6-3, could not be told apart with the 87-base-pair reads, so those segments were excluded. According to the authors, the approach could potentially be generalized to other disease states and immunological phenotypes. Over 15 rarely observed V segments, including chromosome 9 orphons, were excluded from the earlier analysis of several hundred of the donors because counts were too low. Cytomegalovirus status was reported to be diagnosed by the classifier with high specificity and sensitivity in both the original and validation cohorts. A cluster of highly shared sequence variants was judged likely to be a technical artifact of the sequencing pipeline. Compared with the roughly 600-donor mean, donors in an Asian-associated ancestry cluster had fewer N-insertions in productive TCRs, according to a later genetic analysis. A few of the identified cytomegalovirus-associated TCR beta chains were confirmed in vitro to be specific for cytomegalovirus antigens. In a later analysis, HLA-associated TCR beta chains were found to be more clonally expanded and to have lower generation probabilities than equally common non-associated chains.

CDR1 MNHNY and CDR2 SVGAGI are derived from the germline V gene (reference sequence). The CDR3 sequence holds 13 residues, the cysteine and phenylalanine included. Of the read, only the CDR3 DNA is kept; its 39 bases are in frame from base 1. In total, just over 650 healthy bone marrow donors made up the cohort. Cohort members were all nominally healthy when sampled, although unrecorded immune exposures were likely present. The donor tested CMV seropositive and was one of the 289 seropositive cohort members. Each donor provided a peripheral blood sample, and peripheral blood mononuclear cells were used for TCR beta sequencing. The Qiagen DNeasy Blood Extraction Kit was used to extract genomic DNA from the blood cell samples.

The sample consisted of PBMCs. This sequence originates from a man aged 40-49 years in good health and CMV-seropositive. The receptor chain draws on TRBV6-6 and TRBJ2-5; the D segment could be TRBD2, given 5 matching bases. TRBJ2-7 matches the DNA end more closely, so the J call is doubtful. The bases read TGTGCCAGCAGTCCGGAGGTTCCCCACGAGCAGTACTTC. It is translated as CASSPEVPHEQYF.